A single sample is the source of the 20 T cell receptor beta chains below, sequenced in a study of blood T cell repertoires in COVID-19. The repertoire was sequenced with immunoSEQ multiplex PCR; TCRdb's copy has only in-frame clones and lacks some. This table has under 150,000 clones, 85% appearing once. The sequenced sample consisted of peripheral blood. The source of these receptors is an older woman with COVID-19, enrolled during active disease.

This chain uses TRBV19 with TRBJ1-1; the D gene is possibly TRBD1 (6 bases). V lost 4 bases to trimming and J lost 7 bases, with 13 bases between them. Germline values: CDR1 LNHDA, CDR2 SQIVND (reference sequence). This CDR3 spans 13 amino acids. Here the CDR3 DNA reads TGTGCCAGTAGTAATCAGGGGTTTGGTGAAGCTTTCTTT. Protein product: CASSNQGFGEAFF.

The V gene is TRBV3-1 (or the pseudogene TRBV3-2), the J gene TRBJ1-1, with 10 bases matching TRBD1. The V gene's germline CDR1 is LGHDT and CDR2 YNNKEL (reference sequence). The CDR3 length is 13 residues. Trimming cost V 3 bases and J 6 bases; bases outside gene matches: 1. The DNA of the CDR3 is TGTGCCAGCAGCCAGGGACAGGGGCCTGAAGCTTTCTTT. Encoded protein: CASSQGQGPEAFF.

This clone appeared a single time. CDR3 coding DNA: TGTGCCAGCAGTCTCTTGACAGGGGGCGAAGCTTTCTTT. Translation gives CASSLLTGGEAFF. The chain recombines TRBV2 with TRBJ1-1, with 10 bases matching TRBD1. The CDR3 is 13 amino acids. Germline V gene sequence: CDR1 SNHLY, CDR2 FYNNEI. J was trimmed by 8 bases and V by 5 bases; bases with no gene match: 5. Drawing the rest from reference TRBV2 and TRBJ1-1, the complete variable domain is EPEVTQTPSHQVTQMGQEVILRCVPISNHLYFYWYRQILGQKVEFLVSFYNNEISEKSEIFDDQFSVERPDGSNFTLKIRSTKLEDSAMYFCASSLLTGGEAFFGQGTRLTVV.

The V and J genes are TRBV2 and TRBJ2-7, with D maybe TRBD1 (7 bases). V gave up 2 bases and J gave up 0 bases, with 11 bases separating them. CDR1 and CDR2 from the germline V gene are SNHLY and FYNNEI. This CDR3 comprises 15 residues. Here the CDR3 reads CASSERRDSSYEQYF. As DNA, the CDR3 is TGTGCCAGCAGTGAAAGGAGGGACAGCTCCTACGAGCAGTACTTC. Full variable domain (remainder filled in from reference TRBV2 and TRBJ2-7): EPEVTQTPSHQVTQMGQEVILRCVPISNHLYFYWYRQILGQKVEFLVSFYNNEISEKSEIFDDQFSVERPDGSNFTLKIRSTKLEDSAMYFCASSERRDSSYEQYFGPGTRLTVT.

The genes are TRBV5-6 and TRBJ1-4, with 9 bases fitting TRBD1. V was pared by 4 bases and J by 8 bases, with 6 bases of the junction left unmatched. Germline CDR1 and CDR2: SGHDT and YYEEEE. This CDR3 region has 14 residues. The CDR3: CASSPGTGWEKLFF. The CDR3 DNA reads TGTGCCAGCAGCCCTGGGACAGGGTGGGAAAAACTGTTTTTT.

This chain links TRBV5-6 with TRBJ1-6; possibly TRBD1 for D (5 bases). CDR1 SGHDT and CDR2 YYEEEE come from the germline V gene. The CDR3 sequence is 16 residues long. Trimming shortened V by 5 bases and J by 8 bases, and 20 bases separated the two germline ends. The CDR3 sequence is CASSHLRATGDSPLHF. The CDR3 DNA is TGTGCCAGCAGTCATCTCAGGGCTACTGGGGATTCACCCCTCCACTTT.

The chain carries TRBV24-1 and TRBJ1-5; D possibly corresponds to TRBD1 (5 bases). The V gene's germline CDR1 is KGHDR and CDR2 SFDVKD. This CDR3 comprises 13 residues. Trimming stripped 2 bases from V and 9 bases from J, with 10 bases between. CDR3 loop: CATSDSWGGPQHF. In DNA, the CDR3 is TGTGCCACCAGTGATTCCTGGGGGGGGCCCCAGCATTTT.

The V call is TRBV3-1 (or the pseudogene TRBV3-2), the J call TRBJ1-2; 7 bases are a match to TRBD1. The germline V gene has CDR1 LGHDT and CDR2 YNNKEL (reference sequence). J gave up 8 bases and V 0 bases, and 3 bases lay outside the gene matches. CDR3 length: 13 amino acids. The CDR3, as DNA: TGTGCCAGCAGCCAAGAAACAGGGGTAGGCTACACCTTC. It translates to CASSQETGVGYTF.

V and J are TRBV19 and TRBJ1-1; maybe TRBD1 (6 bases). This CDR3 is 14 amino acids long. The ends were cut back, 3 bases at V and 1 base at J, with 9 bases in the middle. Germline assignment: CDR1 LNHDA and CDR2 SQIVND (reference sequence). Here the CDR3 reads CASSIHRANTEAFF. The DNA for the CDR3 is TGTGCCAGTAGTATCCACAGGGCGAACACTGAAGCTTTCTTT. Full variable domain (rest looked up from reference TRBV19 and TRBJ1-1): DGGITQSPKYLFRKEGQNVTLSCEQNLNHDAMYWYRQDPGQGLRLIYYSQIVNDFQKGDIAEGYSVSREKKESFPLTVTSAQKNPTAFYLCASSIHRANTEAFFGQGTRLTVV.

The chain joins TRBV5-1 to TRBJ2-5; no clear D gene. Deletions cut 4 bases from V and 2 bases from J, with 3 bases between. The CDR3 runs to 11 residues. Germline V lookup: CDR1 SGHRS, CDR2 YFSETQ. The CDR3, as DNA: TGCGCCAGCAGCCCGCAAGAGACCCAGTACTTC. Its protein is CASSPQETQYF.

This chain links TRBV7-9 with TRBJ2-3, with 7 positions matching TRBD2. The CDR3 has 15 amino acids. V lost 1 base, J lost 1 base, and 2 bases stayed unmatched. The germline gives CDR1 SEHNR, CDR2 FQNEAQ (reference sequence). CDR3 DNA: TGTGCCAGCAGCTTAGATGGGGGGGGCACAGATACGCAGTATTTT. It codes for CASSLDGGGTDTQYF.

This chain uses TRBV25-1 with TRBJ1-1, with TRBD1 identical over 10 bases. The CDR3 consists of 14 residues. V shed 4 bases and J 5 bases; nucleotides not matched to a gene: 4. CDR1 and CDR2 from the germline V gene are MGHDK and SYGVNS. The CDR3 spells CASSGRTGGTEAFF. Written as DNA, the CDR3 is TGTGCCAGCAGTGGCCGGACAGGGGGAACTGAAGCTTTCTTT.

The CDR3 nucleotides read TGTGCCAGCAGTTACTCGAGGTCGGGTAGCAATCAGCCCCAGCATTTT. As protein: CASSYSRSGSNQPQHF. The chain is built from TRBV6-5 and TRBJ1-5; D gene ambiguous. The V and J ends lost 0 bases and 0 bases respectively, with 9 bases between them. Germline V gene sequence: CDR1 MNHEY, CDR2 SVGAGI. The CDR3 length is 16 residues.

Only a few counts were recorded for this clone. The rearrangement links TRBV28 to TRBJ1-3, with D uncertain. Trimming took 3 bases from V and 4 from J, leaving 10 bases between them. The germline gives CDR1 MDHEN, CDR2 SYDVKM. There are 14 residues in the CDR3. DNA of the CDR3: TGTGCCAGCAGTTTTCGGGGATCCGGAAACACCATATATTTT. Protein: CASSFRGSGNTIYF.

V gene TRBV19 combines with J gene TRBJ2-2; D may be TRBD1 (6 bases). This CDR3 is built from 14 residues. Per germline, CDR1 LNHDA and CDR2 SQIVND (reference sequence). V dropped 5 bases and J dropped 5 bases, with 12 bases sitting between them. CDR3 loop: CASSVRGGTGELFF. CDR3 nucleotide sequence: TGTGCCAGTAGTGTCAGGGGCGGTACCGGGGAGCTGTTTTTT.

V is TRBV5-1 and J is TRBJ2-7; 7 bases are shared with TRBD1. The V gene's germline CDR1 is SGHRS and CDR2 YFSETQ. This CDR3 region has 15 residues. Trimming cost V 3 bases and J 1 base; bases outside gene matches: 7. CDR3 loop: CASSSGTVMSYEQYF. CDR3 DNA sequence: TGCGCCAGCAGCTCAGGGACAGTGATGTCCTACGAGCAGTACTTC.

V and J are TRBV6-1 and TRBJ1-2, with D possibly TRBD1 on 5 matching bases. Trimming stripped 2 bases from V and 0 bases from J, with 13 bases between. The CDR3 loop spans 16 amino acids. CDR1 and CDR2 from the germline V gene are MNHNS and SASEGT. CDR3 DNA sequence: TGTGCCAGCAGTGAACTCGAGACAGTCTCTAACTATGGCTACACCTTC. Protein product: CASSELETVSNYGYTF.

The chain is built from TRBV19 and TRBJ1-2; D is ambiguous. Germline V lookup: CDR1 LNHDA, CDR2 SQIVND (reference sequence). Trimming left V 5 bases short and J 4 bases short, with 23 bases between. The CDR3 loop spans 17 amino acids. The CDR3 DNA reads TGTGCCAGTAGTGACCTAACCCAGGCGTCCGGACTCTATGGCTACACCTTC. Translating it yields CASSDLTQASGLYGYTF.

The rearrangement uses TRBV3-1 (or the pseudogene TRBV3-2) and TRBJ1-2; D unclear. V lost 1 base to trimming and J lost 7 bases, with 13 bases between them. This CDR3 is built from 14 residues. From germline, CDR1 is LGHDT and CDR2 YNNKEL (reference sequence). CDR3 nucleotide sequence: TGTGCCAGCAGCCAAGGCCGCGGGTCGGGTGGCTACACCTTC. Encoded protein: CASSQGRGSGGYTF.

V gene TRBV12-3 or TRBV12-4 combines with J gene TRBJ1-2; D unresolved. CDR3 size: 13 residues. The V end was cut by 8 bases, the J end by 4 bases, with 14 bases between. CDR3 bases: TGTGCCAGCGGGCACGACGTAGGCTATGGCTACACCTTC. This sequence encodes CASGHDVGYGYTF.